This T cell receptor (beta chain) is from a study of OX40 agonist ivuxolimab in advanced cancers. Patients who had autoimmune disease history or got systemic immunosuppression were left out. Sequencing was performed with immunoSEQ multiplex PCR; in TCRdb, only in-frame clones are kept and a portion is missing. The profile shows about 66,000 clones, 90% to 95% of them singletons. This CDR3 is 11 amino acids long. With 5 bases removed from V and 3 bases from J, the gap between germline ends came to 4 bases. Germline lookup yields CDR1 LNHDA and CDR2 SQIVND (reference sequence). The sequenced sample was CD4+ or CD8+ T cells sorted from blood, obtained in a trial of the OX40 agonist ivuxolimab. This chain uses TRBV19 with TRBJ2-5, with no clear D. The sequence was collected from an adult with an advanced solid tumor such as melanoma, head and neck, liver or kidney cancer. DNA for the CDR3: TGTGCCAGTAGTCTTAAAGAGACCCAGTACTTC. The encoded protein is CASSLKETQYF.